The T cell receptor (beta chain) described here comes from a study of T cell changes during pregnancy in multiple sclerosis. V was pared by 3 bases and J by 5 bases, with 6 bases of the junction left unmatched. The CDR3 contains 15 residues. CDR1 is SGHNT and CDR2 is YYREEE in the germline V gene (reference sequence). Assay: immunoSEQ multiplex PCR; the TCRdb copy retains only in-frame clones and omits some. The sample carries more than 55,000 clones, 80% to 95% recorded once. Sequenced material: peripheral blood, taken in the first trimester of pregnancy. This receptor was taken from a female donor with multiple sclerosis, enrolled in a pregnancy study. The V and J genes are TRBV5-4 and TRBJ2-5; 11 bases match TRBD2. CDR3 nucleotide sequence: TGTGCCAGCAGCTATAGCGGGGGGGCCCTGGAGACCCAGTACTTC. This gives the protein CASSYSGGALETQYF. Supplemented by reference TRBV5-4 and TRBJ2-5, the full variable domain reads ETGVTQSPTHLIKTRGQQVTLRCSSQSGHNTVSWYQQALGQGPQFIFQYYREEENGRGNFPPRFSGLQFPNYSSELNVNALELDDSALYLCASSYSGGALETQYFGPGTRLLVL.